The 26 T cell receptor beta chains below come from one sample, sequenced in a study of blood T cell repertoires in COVID-19. Some clones are missing from TCRdb's copy, which holds only in-frame ones; the method was immunoSEQ multiplex PCR. The sample includes fewer than 300,000 clones, approximately 80% of them seen just once. Source material: PBMCs or T cells enriched from blood (not recorded which). These receptors all stem from a man between 35 and 55 years old who had been exposed to COVID-19.

The gene calls are TRBV9 and TRBJ2-7; D might be TRBD1 (5 bases). Trimming removed 0 bases from V and 3 bases from J, with 13 bases in between. The CDR3 spans 15 residues. CDR1 is SGDLS, CDR2 YYNGEE, per germline. CDR3 sequence (DNA): TGTGCCAGCAGCGTAGCTCCAGAGACAGACTACGAGCAGTACTTC. This gives the protein CASSVAPETDYEQYF.

This clone was seen more than once but under ten times. The chain has TRBV12-3 or TRBV12-4 and TRBJ2-1; D is ambiguous. The V and J ends lost 1 base and 7 bases respectively, with 5 bases between them. The CDR3 has 12 amino acids. CDR3 sequence (DNA): TGTGCCAGCAGTTTAGTAGAAAATGAGCAGTTCTTC. This sequence encodes CASSLVENEQFF.

The rearrangement joins TRBV2 to TRBJ1-6; no clear D. The V gene's germline CDR1 is SNHLY and CDR2 FYNNEI. V shed 6 bases and J shed 6 bases, with 6 bases lying between them. CDR3 size: 12 residues. The CDR3 DNA reads TGTGCCAGCAGACAGTTTAATTCACCCCTCCACTTT. It yields the protein CASRQFNSPLHF.

The rearrangement uses TRBV20-1 and TRBJ2-1; D is uncertain. The germline V gene has CDR1 DFQATT and CDR2 SNEGSKA (reference sequence). Trimming left V 5 bases short and J 9 bases short, with 11 bases between. This CDR3 is built from 11 residues. CDR3 bases: TGCAGTGCTCCCTTTTCCCCTGAGCAGTTCTTC. It encodes CSAPFSPEQFF.

This sequence joins TRBV19 and TRBJ2-6, with D tentatively TRBD1 (6 bases). The CDR3 contains 16 residues. The V gene's germline CDR1 is LNHDA and CDR2 SQIVND (reference sequence). The germline V and J ends were trimmed by 5 bases and 6 bases, with 17 bases remaining between them. CDR3 region: CASSPAQGSVANVLTF. Here the CDR3 DNA reads TGTGCCAGTAGTCCGGCACAGGGATCAGTGGCCAACGTCCTGACTTTC.

The chain employs TRBV5-1 and TRBJ1-2; the D gene is possibly TRBD1 (5 bases). The CDR3 has 13 amino acids. V was shortened by 4 bases and J by 8 bases, with 15 bases between the two germline ends. In germline, CDR1 is SGHRS, CDR2 YFSETQ. The CDR3 bases are TGCGCCAGCAGCCCGTATACCCCAGGGGGCTACACCTTC. This encodes CASSPYTPGGYTF.

The gene calls are TRBV5-4 and TRBJ1-1; unclear D gene. The CDR3 has 14 amino acids. The V gene's germline CDR1 is SGHNT and CDR2 YYREEE (reference sequence). The V gene lost 0 bases and the J gene lost 3 bases, with 9 bases spanning the gap. CDR3 region: CASSLANQDTEAFF. The CDR3 bases are TGTGCCAGCAGCTTGGCAAATCAGGACACTGAAGCTTTCTTT.

The CDR3 region has the DNA TGTGCCAGCAGCTTGGGGGCCCTCACAGATACGCAGTATTTT. Protein product: CASSLGALTDTQYF. V and J are TRBV5-6 and TRBJ2-3; D remains ambiguous. Trimming cost V 0 bases and J 2 bases, with 7 bases left between them. The CDR3 covers 14 residues. In germline, CDR1 is SGHDT, CDR2 YYEEEE.

V is TRBV5-1 and J is TRBJ1-5; D is unresolved. V was trimmed by 2 bases and J by 2 bases, leaving 8 bases between them. The CDR3 runs 14 residues. Germline CDR1 SGHRS, CDR2 YFSETQ. CDR3 coding DNA: TGCGCCAGCAGCTTTGGAGACGGCAATCAGCCCCAGCATTTT. As protein: CASSFGDGNQPQHF.

To note about this clone: Sequence at one end of the junction differs from germline and may be a read error. The chain uses TRBV18 and TRBJ2-1; 10 bases agree with TRBD2. The germline V gene has CDR1 KGHSH and CDR2 LQKENI. This CDR3 is 16 amino acids long. This CDR3 reads CASSPPHGLADNEQFF. CDR3 sequence (DNA): TGTGCCAGCTCCCCACCCCACGGACTAGCGGACAATGAGCAGTTCTTC.

The chain has TRBV30 and TRBJ2-5, with 7 bases aligning to TRBD1. V gave up 3 bases and J gave up 5 bases; unmatched junction bases: 9. The CDR3 consists of 14 residues. Germline lookup yields CDR1 GTSNPN and CDR2 SVGIG (reference sequence). CDR3 nucleotides: TGTGCCTGGAGGAGGAAAGGGGGCAGGGAGACCCAGTACTTC. It yields the protein CAWRRKGGRETQYF.

This rearrangement joins TRBV4-1 to TRBJ2-7, with D perhaps matching TRBD2 (5 bases). Trimming left V 0 bases short and J 4 bases short, with 7 bases between. Germline V gene lookup returns CDR1 MGHRA and CDR2 YSYEKL. There are 13 residues in the CDR3. The DNA for the CDR3 is TGCGCCAGCAGCCAAGAAGGAGGATACGAGCAGTACTTC. Residues: CASSQEGGYEQYF.

V usage is TRBV6-2 or TRBV6-3 and J usage is TRBJ2-7; D might be TRBD2 (5 bases). Germline V lookup: CDR1 MNHEY, CDR2 SVGEGT. The V end was cut by 0 bases, the J end by 3 bases, with 15 bases between. The CDR3 is 16 residues long. CDR3 DNA sequence: TGTGCCAGCAGTTACTCGACGATGCTAGCCGACTACGAGCAGTACTTC. It codes for CASSYSTMLADYEQYF.

Turning to this clone: Other DNA sequences in this sample translate to the same CDR3. This chain joins TRBV6-2 or TRBV6-3 and TRBJ2-3; D gene ambiguous. The V gene's germline CDR1 is MNHEY and CDR2 SVGEGT. CDR3 length equals 11 residues. The V end was cut by 0 bases, the J end by 7 bases, with 2 bases between. The CDR3 loop reads CASSYSYTQYF. In DNA form, the CDR3 reads TGTGCCAGCAGTTACTCCTATACGCAGTATTTT.

On this clone itself: A read error may account for a junction end that differs from germline. The rearrangement links TRBV25-1 to TRBJ2-5; the D is unclear. This CDR3 contains 13 residues. CDR1 MGHDK and CDR2 SYGVNS come from the germline V gene. CDR3 sequence (DNA): TGTGCCAGCAGTGAGGCCCCGGCGACTTCTAGGCACTTC. It codes for CASSEAPATSRHF.

CDR3 bases: TGTGCCACCGGGACAGAAGGATACGAGCAGTACTTC. Residues: CATGTEGYEQYF. The V and J genes are TRBV24-1 and TRBJ2-7, with 7 bases aligning to TRBD1. Unmatched junction bases numbered 5, after V lost 9 bases and J lost 4 bases. The CDR3 contains 12 residues. Germline V gene data show CDR1 as KGHDR and CDR2 as SFDVKD.

The V call is TRBV3-1 (or the pseudogene TRBV3-2), the J call TRBJ2-7, with 7 bases that match TRBD1. V gave up 2 bases and J gave up 4 bases; unmatched junction bases: 2. The CDR3 spans 13 residues. Germline V CDR1 and CDR2: LGHDT, YNNKEL (reference sequence). Here the CDR3 reads CASSQPGGYEQYF. The CDR3 DNA reads as TGTGCCAGCAGCCAACCAGGGGGATACGAGCAGTACTTC.

The rearrangement links TRBV7-8 to TRBJ1-1, with 12 bases fitting TRBD1. The CDR3 is 13 residues long. Germline V lookup: CDR1 SGHVS, CDR2 FQNEAQ. V trimming: 4 bases; J trimming: 10 bases; junction bases outside the gene matches: 4. The CDR3: CASSSRGQGAAFF. The CDR3 coding sequence is TGTGCCAGCAGCTCTAGGGGACAGGGGGCAGCTTTCTTT.

V and J are TRBV3-1 (or the pseudogene TRBV3-2) and TRBJ2-5; no firm D call. Trimming took off 3 bases at V and 1 base at J, with 21 bases between the two ends. The length of the CDR3 is 18 residues. The germline V gene encodes CDR1 LGHDT and CDR2 YNNKEL (reference sequence). The CDR3 is CASSHFLGAPLGQETQYF. The CDR3 DNA is TGTGCCAGCAGCCATTTTCTGGGCGCCCCTCTCGGCCAAGAGACCCAGTACTTC.

This clone was picked up one time. The chain employs TRBV2 and TRBJ2-1; 7 nucleotides match TRBD2. The CDR3 extends over 17 amino acids. The V gene end was trimmed by 6 bases and the J gene end by 6 bases; junction bases not matched to a gene: 17. Germline V gene sequence: CDR1 SNHLY, CDR2 FYNNEI. This CDR3 is CASSYPRLASKANEQFF. In DNA, the CDR3 is TGTGCCAGCAGCTACCCCCGACTAGCCTCAAAAGCCAATGAGCAGTTCTTC.

The sample holds a few counts of this clone. V usage is TRBV6-5 and J usage is TRBJ2-2, with D unclear. This CDR3 contains 15 residues. Deletions cut 8 bases from V and 4 bases from J, with 17 bases between. CDR1 and CDR2 (germline): MNHEY, SVGAGI. CDR3 amino acids: CASLVSGRGTGELFF. CDR3 bases: TGTGCCAGCCTAGTATCCGGAAGAGGCACCGGGGAGCTGTTTTTT.

This rearrangement joins TRBV29-1 to TRBJ1-2, with D possibly being TRBD1 (5 bases). Germline V CDR1 and CDR2: SQVTM, ANQGSEA. V was clipped by 3 bases and J by 8 bases, with 10 bases between them. This CDR3 has 11 amino acids. CDR3 in amino acids: CSVDGAPGYTF. The CDR3 region has the DNA TGCAGCGTTGATGGGGCGCCAGGCTACACCTTC.

CDR3 sequence: CASSFGGRETQYF. The CDR3 nucleotides read TGTGCCAGCAGCTTCGGCGGGCGAGAGACCCAGTACTTC. The genes are TRBV7-2 and TRBJ2-5; weak D call: TRBD2 (5 bases). V lost 3 bases to trimming and J lost 4 bases, with 9 bases between them. Per germline, CDR1 SGHTA and CDR2 FQGNSA. This CDR3 region has 13 residues. The variable domain in full, with the rest retrieved from reference TRBV7-2 and TRBJ2-5, is GAGVSQSPSNKVTEKGKDVELRCDPISGHTALYWYRQSLGQGLEFLIYFQGNSAPDKSGLPSDRFSAERTGGSVSTLTIQRTQQEDSAVYLCASSFGGRETQYFGPGTRLLVL.

The chain is built from TRBV11-1 and TRBJ2-1; maybe TRBD2 (6 bases). Per germline, CDR1 SGHAT and CDR2 FQDESV (reference sequence). There are 15 residues in the CDR3. V was cut by 3 bases and J by 3 bases, with 12 bases left in between. For the CDR3, the DNA is TGTGCCAGCAGCTTGGGGGACTCCCTCTACAATGAGCAGTTCTTC. Translation: CASSLGDSLYNEQFF.

The chain is built from TRBV7-9 and TRBJ2-3; a possible D gene is TRBD1 (5 bases). Germline CDR1 is SEHNR and CDR2 is FQNEAQ (reference sequence). V lost 2 bases and J lost 4, with 13 bases in between. This CDR3 is 15 amino acids long. The CDR3 nucleotides are TGTGCCAGCAGCTTAACACAGGTTCCATCAGATACGCAGTATTTT. This translates into CASSLTQVPSDTQYF.

A note on this clone: A clone one base away is much larger, so this may be a read error. The same CDR3 also results from other DNA sequences found in this sample. The chain uses TRBV12-3 or TRBV12-4 and TRBJ2-3; D is unresolved. V was cut by 6 bases and J by 0 bases, with 4 bases left in between. The CDR3 sequence is 12 residues long. The CDR3 here is CASSTSTDTQYF. In nucleotides, the CDR3 is TGTGCCAGCAGCACTAGCACAGATACGCAGTATTTT.